The 25 T cell receptor beta chains given below trace back to one sample, sequenced in a study of shared clonotypes between healthy human individuals (dated by TCRdb to the early 2020s). CD8 naive samples were CD45RO-negative cells positively selected for CCR7, giving a CD45RA+CCR7+ population that excluded TemRA cells. Library generation was performed with the immunoSEQ multiplex PCR assay. Entries here come from immuneACCESS through TCRdb and include only in-frame sequences with V and J called. Some clones fail to appear in such tables; in the studies checked, an unresolved V gene covers under half of the shortfall, and the cause of the remainder is unknown. This sample has about 2.1 million clones in its table, and around 93% of those were observed once. The ten biggest clones cover 1.5% to 2% of the sample. Sequenced sample: naive CD8+ T cells from PBMCs. The sample's cell subset or site label is to be understood as: CD45RA+CCR7+. All receptors come from a man aged 18 to 29 in good health. Some clones in this sample may be carry-over from other donors' samples.

The V call is TRBV27, the J call TRBJ1-2, with TRBD1 matching 7 bases. Germline V gene data show CDR1 as MNHEY and CDR2 as SMNVEV (reference sequence). V shed 5 bases and J 2 bases; nucleotides not matched to a gene: 5. The CDR3 spans 14 residues. The DNA of the CDR3 is TGTGCCAGCAGTCCGGGGGACAGAAACTATGGCTACACCTTC. It is translated as CASSPGDRNYGYTF.

The V gene is TRBV2, the J gene TRBJ1-2; D is unresolved. V lost 0 bases, J lost 8 bases, and 19 bases lay in between. CDR1 and CDR2 (germline): SNHLY, FYNNEI. This CDR3 has 16 residues. CDR3 sequence: CASSEANAAALEGYTF. The DNA for the CDR3 is TGTGCCAGCAGTGAAGCGAACGCGGCGGCTCTCGAGGGCTACACCTTC.

The sample holds a few counts of this clone. This chain uses TRBV13 with TRBJ2-2, with D unclear. Trimming took off 3 bases at V and 6 bases at J, with 5 bases between the two ends. Germline V gene lookup returns CDR1 PRHDT and CDR2 FYEKMQ (reference sequence). This CDR3 spans 12 amino acids. The CDR3 loop is CASSFRPGELFF. DNA for the CDR3: TGTGCCAGCAGCTTCCGGCCCGGGGAGCTGTTTTTT.

The chain is built from TRBV6-1 and TRBJ2-1; D is unresolved. Germline V gives CDR1 MNHNS, CDR2 SASEGT. The CDR3 sequence is 10 residues long. V was cut by 10 bases and J by 12 bases, with 13 bases left in between. This chain's CDR3 is CATLPRPQFF. The CDR3 nucleotides are TGTGCCACCCTACCTCGGCCGCAGTTCTTC.

Concerning this clone: The sample carries other DNA sequences with the same CDR3. The V and J genes are TRBV27 and TRBJ2-7; D gene ambiguous. Trimming took off 4 bases at V and 0 bases at J, with 7 bases between the two ends. The germline CDR1 and CDR2 sequences are MNHEY and SMNVEV (reference sequence). This CDR3 is built from 13 residues. Here the CDR3 reads CASSSGPSYEQYF. The CDR3 nucleotides read TGTGCCAGCAGTTCCGGACCCTCCTACGAGCAGTACTTC.

The J gene is TRBJ1-5, the V gene TRBV28, with D perhaps TRBD1 (5 bases). The V gene lost 2 bases and the J gene lost 0 bases, with 14 bases spanning the gap. This CDR3 has 17 residues. CDR1 and CDR2 from the germline V gene are MDHEN and SYDVKM. For the CDR3, the DNA is TGTGCCAGCAGTTTAGTGGAAGGACACCATAGCAATCAGCCCCAGCATTTT. This encodes CASSLVEGHHSNQPQHF. The whole variable domain, filled in from reference TRBV28 and TRBJ1-5, reads DVKVTQSSRYLVKRTGEKVFLECVQDMDHENMFWYRQDPGLGLRLIYFSYDVKMKEKGDIPEGYSVSREKKERFSLILESASTNQTSMYLCASSLVEGHHSNQPQHFGDGTRLSIL.

The chain recombines TRBV20-1 with TRBJ2-7, with a weak D call TRBD2 (6 bases). The length of the CDR3 is 11 residues. Germline V lookup: CDR1 DFQATT, CDR2 SNEGSKA (reference sequence). V shed 6 bases and J shed 6 bases, with 12 bases lying between them. CDR3 residues: CSARRATEQYF. CDR3 DNA: TGCAGTGCCCGGAGGGCCACCGAGCAGTACTTC.

DNA for the CDR3: TGCAGCGTTGAAGATCCGCAAACCTACGAGCAGTACTTC. Its translation: CSVEDPQTYEQYF. The chain links TRBV29-1 to TRBJ2-7; D is uncertain. The CDR3 runs to 13 residues. Germline loops: CDR1 SQVTM, CDR2 ANQGSEA. Trimming took 0 bases from V and 2 from J, leaving 8 bases between them.

In this sample, this clone turned up once. The chain has TRBV27 and TRBJ2-3; D uncertain. CDR1 is MNHEY, CDR2 SMNVEV, per germline (reference sequence). Trimming removed 4 bases from V and 6 bases from J, with 11 bases in between. This CDR3 is built from 13 residues. CDR3 residues: CASSWLSADTQYF. In DNA, the CDR3 is TGTGCCAGCAGTTGGTTATCAGCTGATACGCAGTATTTT.

The V call is TRBV19, the J call TRBJ2-7; D remains ambiguous. With 5 bases removed from V and 2 bases from J, the gap between germline ends came to 13 bases. Germline loops: CDR1 LNHDA, CDR2 SQIVND (reference sequence). The CDR3 covers 14 residues. This CDR3 reads CASSGEITAYEQYF. The CDR3 DNA reads TGTGCCAGTAGTGGGGAAATCACCGCCTACGAGCAGTACTTC. The complete variable domain, with remaining parts taken from reference TRBV19 and TRBJ2-7, reads DGGITQSPKYLFRKEGQNVTLSCEQNLNHDAMYWYRQDPGQGLRLIYYSQIVNDFQKGDIAEGYSVSREKKESFPLTVTSAQKNPTAFYLCASSGEITAYEQYFGPGTRLTVT.

The V and J genes are TRBV19 and TRBJ2-1; 10 positions match TRBD2. The germline V gene encodes CDR1 LNHDA and CDR2 SQIVND (reference sequence). The junction had 3 bases not matched to a gene; V was cut back by 5 bases and J by 5 bases. The CDR3 covers 14 residues. For the CDR3, the DNA is TGTGCCAGTAGTGCGGGACTAGCGAACAATGAGCAGTTCTTC. It encodes CASSAGLANNEQFF.

The CDR3 loop reads CASSSRLGQYF. The CDR3 DNA sequence: TGCGCCAGCAGCTCCCGGCTTGGGCAGTACTTC. The chain couples TRBV4-1 to TRBJ2-7, with no clear D. The germline gives CDR1 MGHRA, CDR2 YSYEKL. The CDR3 has 11 amino acids. Trimming pared 5 bases from V and 9 bases from J, leaving 11 bases between.

The rearrangement links TRBV11-2 to TRBJ2-7; 7 bases are a match to TRBD2. This CDR3 contains 14 residues. In germline, CDR1 is SGHAT, CDR2 FQNNGV. The ends lost 5 bases at V and 1 base at J; junction bases unmatched: 5. The CDR3 spells CASSPGGKSYEQYF. The CDR3 DNA sequence: TGTGCCAGCAGCCCGGGGGGAAAGTCCTACGAGCAGTACTTC. The full variable domain, rest sourced from reference TRBV11-2 and TRBJ2-7, is EAGVAQSPRYKIIEKRQSVAFWCNPISGHATLYWYQQILGQGPKLLIQFQNNGVVDDSQLPKDRFSAERLKGVDSTLKIQPAKLEDSAVYLCASSPGGKSYEQYFGPGTRLTVT.

The V gene is TRBV6-1, the J gene TRBJ1-5; D uncertain. Trimming took 6 bases from V and 0 from J, leaving 12 bases between them. CDR3 size: 15 residues. The germline CDR1 and CDR2 sequences are MNHNS and SASEGT. The CDR3 DNA reads as TGTGCCAGCAGGACCCGCATGGGTAGCAATCAGCCCCAGCATTTT. Protein sequence: CASRTRMGSNQPQHF.

The chain couples TRBV7-2 to TRBJ1-3; D is unresolved. Trimming left V 2 bases short and J 2 bases short, with 7 bases between. The germline gives CDR1 SGHTA, CDR2 FQGNSA. This CDR3 is 14 amino acids long. The CDR3: CASSLRSTGNTIYF. Written as DNA, the CDR3 is TGTGCCAGCAGCTTAAGAAGCACTGGAAACACCATATATTTT. Using reference TRBV7-2 and TRBJ1-3 for the parts outside the CDR3, the full variable domain is GAGVSQSPSNKVTEKGKDVELRCDPISGHTALYWYRQSLGQGLEFLIYFQGNSAPDKSGLPSDRFSAERTGGSVSTLTIQRTQQEDSAVYLCASSLRSTGNTIYFGEGSWLTVV.

The rearrangement joins TRBV9 to TRBJ2-7; D not certain. Germline loops: CDR1 SGDLS, CDR2 YYNGEE. The germline V and J ends were trimmed by 3 bases and 2 bases, with 12 bases remaining between them. This CDR3 comprises 14 residues. CDR3 sequence (DNA): TGTGCCAGCAGCGCTGGGATCAACCCCTACGAGCAGTACTTC. It is translated as CASSAGINPYEQYF.

The chain couples TRBV2 to TRBJ1-2, with 11 bases matching TRBD1. CDR3 size: 15 residues. Trimming removed 5 bases from V and 2 bases from J; junction bases left unmatched: 4. Germline V CDR1 and CDR2: SNHLY, FYNNEI. The chain's CDR3 is CASSPDRGLNYGYTF. The CDR3 coding sequence is TGTGCCAGCAGTCCGGACAGGGGGCTAAACTATGGCTACACCTTC. Supplemented by reference TRBV2 and TRBJ1-2, the full variable domain reads EPEVTQTPSHQVTQMGQEVILRCVPISNHLYFYWYRQILGQKVEFLVSFYNNEISEKSEIFDDQFSVERPDGSNFTLKIRSTKLEDSAMYFCASSPDRGLNYGYTFGSGTRLTVV.

The V call is TRBV7-8, the J call TRBJ1-2; D is unclear. Trimming left V 0 bases short and J 8 bases short, with 16 bases between. The CDR3 sequence is 15 residues long. Germline assignment: CDR1 SGHVS and CDR2 FQNEAQ. The CDR3, as DNA: TGTGCCAGCAGCTTAGCTCCTCGGATATCCTACGGCTACACCTTC. Protein: CASSLAPRISYGYTF. The full variable domain, completed using reference TRBV7-8 and TRBJ1-2, is GAGVSQSPRYKVAKRGQDVALRCDPISGHVSLFWYQQALGQGPEFLTYFQNEAQLDKSGLPSDRFFAERPEGSVSTLKIQRTQQEDSAVYLCASSLAPRISYGYTFGSGTRLTVV.

This chain joins TRBV4-1 and TRBJ2-6, with 9 bases identical to TRBD1. V lost 6 bases, J lost 2 bases, and 11 bases stayed unmatched. The CDR3 consists of 18 residues. Germline CDR1 reads MGHRA; CDR2 reads YSYEKL. The CDR3 DNA reads TGCGCCAGCAGGCCCCCGGGACAGGGAATCACTGGGGCCAACGTCCTGACTTTC. It encodes CASRPPGQGITGANVLTF.

The chain has TRBV13 and TRBJ2-2; D possibly corresponds to TRBD1 (6 bases). The CDR3 extends over 14 amino acids. The germline CDR1 and CDR2 sequences are PRHDT and FYEKMQ (reference sequence). V lost 1 base to trimming and J lost 6 bases, with 9 bases between them. The CDR3 bases are TGTGCCAGCAGCTTAGAGGACAGACCCGGGGAGCTGTTTTTT. Encoded protein: CASSLEDRPGELFF.

This clone was recorded only once. This chain joins TRBV5-4 and TRBJ2-2; 10 positions agree with TRBD1. The CDR3 is 16 residues long. Germline V gene sequence: CDR1 SGHNT, CDR2 YYREEE (reference sequence). Unmatched junction bases numbered 6, after V lost 4 bases and J lost 3 bases. DNA for the CDR3: TGTGCCAGCAGCCGAGACAGGGGGCATGACACCGGGGAGCTGTTTTTT. Protein product: CASSRDRGHDTGELFF.

The chain uses TRBV28 and TRBJ1-4; D might be TRBD1 (5 bases). Germline CDR1 reads MDHEN; CDR2 reads SYDVKM. This CDR3 spans 13 amino acids. V was pared by 5 bases and J by 8 bases, with 12 bases between. CDR3 sequence: CASSPEGSEKLFF. The CDR3 nucleotides read TGTGCCAGCAGTCCGGAGGGGTCCGAAAAACTGTTTTTT. The complete variable domain, with remaining parts taken from reference TRBV28 and TRBJ1-4, reads DVKVTQSSRYLVKRTGEKVFLECVQDMDHENMFWYRQDPGLGLRLIYFSYDVKMKEKGDIPEGYSVSREKKERFSLILESASTNQTSMYLCASSPEGSEKLFFGSGTQLSVL.

The V gene is TRBV27, the J gene TRBJ2-3; 7 nucleotides agree with TRBD1. The junction had 16 bases not matched to a gene; V was cut back by 8 bases and J by 2 bases. The CDR3 is 17 amino acids. The germline CDR1 and CDR2 sequences are MNHEY and SMNVEV (reference sequence). In DNA, the CDR3 is TGTGCCAGCTCCAAAACAGGGGTTAGGGGACCCACAGATACGCAGTATTTT. Residues: CASSKTGVRGPTDTQYF.

The V call is TRBV7-9, the J call TRBJ1-1; D ambiguous. The CDR3 length is 12 residues. Per germline, CDR1 SEHNR and CDR2 FQNEAQ (reference sequence). Deletions cut 5 bases from V and 2 bases from J, with 6 bases between. The CDR3 region is CASSGLNTEAFF. The CDR3 region has the DNA TGTGCCAGCAGCGGATTAAACACTGAAGCTTTCTTT.

The rearrangement joins TRBV28 to TRBJ1-1; no clear D. CDR1 and CDR2 (germline): MDHEN, SYDVKM. This CDR3 region has 14 residues. V was cut by 9 bases and J by 5 bases, with 19 bases left in between. The CDR3 loop is CASTFNVVGTEAFF. CDR3 sequence (DNA): TGTGCCAGTACATTTAACGTGGTGGGGACTGAAGCTTTCTTT.